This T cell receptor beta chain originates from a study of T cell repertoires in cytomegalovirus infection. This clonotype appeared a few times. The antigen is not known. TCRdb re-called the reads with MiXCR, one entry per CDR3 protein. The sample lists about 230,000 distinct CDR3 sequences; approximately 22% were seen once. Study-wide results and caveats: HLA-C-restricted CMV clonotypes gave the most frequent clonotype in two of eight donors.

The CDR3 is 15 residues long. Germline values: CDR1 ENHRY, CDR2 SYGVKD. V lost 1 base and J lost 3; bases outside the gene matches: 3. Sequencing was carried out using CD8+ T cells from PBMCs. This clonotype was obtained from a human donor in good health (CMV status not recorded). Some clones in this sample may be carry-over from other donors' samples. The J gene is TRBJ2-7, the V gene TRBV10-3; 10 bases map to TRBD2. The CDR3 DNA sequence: TGTGCCATCAGTGAGTTAGCTAGCGGGGGCTACGAGCAGTACTTC. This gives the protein CAISELASGGYEQYF.